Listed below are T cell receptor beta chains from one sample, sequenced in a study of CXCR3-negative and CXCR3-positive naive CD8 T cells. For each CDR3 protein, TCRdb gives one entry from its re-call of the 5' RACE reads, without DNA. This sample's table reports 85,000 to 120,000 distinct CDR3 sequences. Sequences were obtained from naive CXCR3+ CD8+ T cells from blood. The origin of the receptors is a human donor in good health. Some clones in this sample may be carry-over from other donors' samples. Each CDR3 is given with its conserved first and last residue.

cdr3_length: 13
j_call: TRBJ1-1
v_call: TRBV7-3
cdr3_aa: CASSSRGTTEAFF

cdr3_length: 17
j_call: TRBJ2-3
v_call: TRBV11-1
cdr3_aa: CASSLQGLAGSTDTQYF

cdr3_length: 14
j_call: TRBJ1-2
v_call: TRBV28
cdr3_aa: CASLGWAENYGYTF

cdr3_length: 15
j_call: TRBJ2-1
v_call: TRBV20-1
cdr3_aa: CSAWAPRSTVGEQFF

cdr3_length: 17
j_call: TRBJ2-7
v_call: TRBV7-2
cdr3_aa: CASSLAGRGLAYYEQYF

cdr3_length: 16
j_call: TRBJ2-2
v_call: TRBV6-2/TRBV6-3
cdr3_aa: CASSHRDRGLAGELFF

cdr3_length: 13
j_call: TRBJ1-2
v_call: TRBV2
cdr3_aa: CASRDGQGYGYTF

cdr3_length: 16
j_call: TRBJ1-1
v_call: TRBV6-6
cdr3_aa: CASSYSSLGGDTEAFF

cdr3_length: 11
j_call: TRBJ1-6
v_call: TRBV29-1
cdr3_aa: CSVEVQGELHF

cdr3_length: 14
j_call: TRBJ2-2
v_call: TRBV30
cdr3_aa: CAWSWVMWTGELFF

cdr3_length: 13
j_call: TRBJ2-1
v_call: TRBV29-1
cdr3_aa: CSLLGRQYNEQFF

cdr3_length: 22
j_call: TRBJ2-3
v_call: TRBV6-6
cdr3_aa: CASSYSSSAGEMRGTRRNTQYF

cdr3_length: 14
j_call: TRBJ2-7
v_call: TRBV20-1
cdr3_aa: CSAEDQRGSYEQYF

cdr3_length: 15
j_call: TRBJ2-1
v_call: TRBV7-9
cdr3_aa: CASSLPGGPDNEQFF

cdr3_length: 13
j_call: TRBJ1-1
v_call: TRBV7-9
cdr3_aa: CASSFQGREKAFF

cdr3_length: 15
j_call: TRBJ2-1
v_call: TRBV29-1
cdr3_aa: CSVEGAAESYNEQFF

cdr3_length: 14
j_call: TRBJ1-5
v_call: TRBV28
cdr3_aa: CASSSLGGNQPQHF

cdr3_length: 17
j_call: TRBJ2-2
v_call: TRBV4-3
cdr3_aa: CASSQGPAGAATGELFF

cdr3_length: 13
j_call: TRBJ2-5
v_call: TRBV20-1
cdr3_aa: CSARRQGEETQYF

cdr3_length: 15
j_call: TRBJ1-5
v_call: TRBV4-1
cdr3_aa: CASSQSLGRGPPQHF

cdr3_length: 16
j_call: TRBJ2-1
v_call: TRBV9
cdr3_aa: CASSVSSGGGQNEQFF

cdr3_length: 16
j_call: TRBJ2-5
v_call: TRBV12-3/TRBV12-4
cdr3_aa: CASTPFATPAPETQYF

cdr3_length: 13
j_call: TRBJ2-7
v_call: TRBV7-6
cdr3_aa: CASSPGRPYEQYF

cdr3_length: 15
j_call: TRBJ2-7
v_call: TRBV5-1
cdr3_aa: CASSLEGSASYEQYF

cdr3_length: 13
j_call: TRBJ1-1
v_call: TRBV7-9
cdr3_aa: CASSLGQGRGAFF

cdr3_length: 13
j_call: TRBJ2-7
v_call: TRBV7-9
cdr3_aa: CASSDWTAYEQYF

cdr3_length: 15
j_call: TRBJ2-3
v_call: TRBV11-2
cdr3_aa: CASSFDRGPMVTQYF

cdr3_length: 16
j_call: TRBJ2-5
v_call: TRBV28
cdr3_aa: CASSLRREGREETQYF

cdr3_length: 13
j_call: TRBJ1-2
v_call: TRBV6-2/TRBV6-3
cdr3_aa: CASRDGRSYGYTF

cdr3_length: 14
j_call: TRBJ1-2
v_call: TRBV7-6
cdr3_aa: CASSLAGGNYGYTF

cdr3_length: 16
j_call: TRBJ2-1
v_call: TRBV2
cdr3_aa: CASSPPPLAVYNEQFF

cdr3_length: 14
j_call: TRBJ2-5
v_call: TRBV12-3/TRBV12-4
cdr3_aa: CASSLAGTQETQYF

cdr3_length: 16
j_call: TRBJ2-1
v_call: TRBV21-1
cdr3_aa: CASSKGGSRAYNEQFF

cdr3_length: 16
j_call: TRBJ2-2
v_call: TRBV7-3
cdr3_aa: CASSPLAGGLTGELFF

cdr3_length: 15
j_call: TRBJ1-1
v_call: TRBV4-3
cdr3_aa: CASSQVWALNTEAFF

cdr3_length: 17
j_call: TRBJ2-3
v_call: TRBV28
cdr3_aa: CASSLSPGRPSTDTQYF

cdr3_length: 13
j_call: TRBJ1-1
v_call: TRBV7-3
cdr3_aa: CASSFGPNTEAFF

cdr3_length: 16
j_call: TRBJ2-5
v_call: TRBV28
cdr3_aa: CASSLSGLAGVETQYF

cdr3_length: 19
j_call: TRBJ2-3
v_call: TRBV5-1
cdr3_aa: CASSSSTELAGGRTDTQYF

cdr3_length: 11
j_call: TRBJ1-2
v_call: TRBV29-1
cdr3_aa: CSVDRGYGYTF